This is a list of T cell receptor beta chains from one sample in a study of blood T cell repertoires in COVID-19. Libraries were prepared by immunoSEQ multiplex PCR; TCRdb keeps only in-frame clonotypes and omits some of them. The table records over 450,000 clones, 89% of them present only once. Sequencing was performed on peripheral blood. The receptors were sampled from a man between 18 and 35 years old with COVID-19, enrolled during active disease. Both conserved end residues are part of each CDR3. D genes are given only for firm matches. The size of a clone is reported for some rows only, either as once, few or many, or as a class for expanded clones.

. 13 TRBV5-5 . CASSRITNTEAFF
TRBD2 15 TRBV2 . CASSALLADQETQYF
. 13 TRBV9 . CASSVSGNTEAFF
. 14 TRBV7-3 . CASSQDRTYNEQFF
. 14 TRBV27 once CASSLSGAGYEQYF
. 14 TRBV3-1/TRBV3-2 . CASSRGQDNSPLHF
. 13 TRBV13 . CASTGTGYNEQFF
TRBD2 14 TRBV28 . CAAGGTSGSYEQYF
. 11 TRBV12-3/TRBV12-4 . CASSLRGTQYF
. 12 TRBV6-6 . CASSYQAGRAFF
TRBD1 15 TRBV2 . CASRGQGAYSYEQYF
TRBD2 12 TRBV6-5 . CASRGVTYEQYF
. 9 TRBV7-9 . CVISDEQFF
TRBD1 14 TRBV7-9 . CASSRPQGAQGYTF
TRBD1 14 TRBV6-1 . CASSEGGQLVGYTF
TRBD1 14 TRBV7-9 . CASSVQGSSYEQYF
TRBD1 15 TRBV6-6 . CASSLQTGGFQPQHF
TRBD2 14 TRBV4-1 . CASSQGTSRETQYF
TRBD2 15 TRBV11-2 . CASSLLAGLFYEQYF
. 11 TRBV2 . CASRRTDEAFF
. 15 TRBV7-8 . CASSLARQTNTEAFF
TRBD1 14 TRBV2 . CASTQQGGREKLFF
. 14 TRBV6-2/TRBV6-3 few CASSYEAETYEQYF
TRBD2 15 TRBV7-2 . CASSVGLAGGREQFF
. 13 TRBV2 . CASSERPGQPQHF
. 16 TRBV6-4 few CASSAGLGLASHEQFF
. 15 TRBV27 . CASSKWQGGQGTQYF
TRBD2 15 TRBV5-1 once CASSPGTSDSYEQYF
TRBD1 18 TRBV11-2 . CASIKAGGSPATNEKLFF
TRBD2 15 TRBV5-1 . CASRYSGFSYNEQFF
TRBD2 14 TRBV28 . CASSLGLVAYEQYF
. 13 TRBV28 once CASSWGLQETQYF